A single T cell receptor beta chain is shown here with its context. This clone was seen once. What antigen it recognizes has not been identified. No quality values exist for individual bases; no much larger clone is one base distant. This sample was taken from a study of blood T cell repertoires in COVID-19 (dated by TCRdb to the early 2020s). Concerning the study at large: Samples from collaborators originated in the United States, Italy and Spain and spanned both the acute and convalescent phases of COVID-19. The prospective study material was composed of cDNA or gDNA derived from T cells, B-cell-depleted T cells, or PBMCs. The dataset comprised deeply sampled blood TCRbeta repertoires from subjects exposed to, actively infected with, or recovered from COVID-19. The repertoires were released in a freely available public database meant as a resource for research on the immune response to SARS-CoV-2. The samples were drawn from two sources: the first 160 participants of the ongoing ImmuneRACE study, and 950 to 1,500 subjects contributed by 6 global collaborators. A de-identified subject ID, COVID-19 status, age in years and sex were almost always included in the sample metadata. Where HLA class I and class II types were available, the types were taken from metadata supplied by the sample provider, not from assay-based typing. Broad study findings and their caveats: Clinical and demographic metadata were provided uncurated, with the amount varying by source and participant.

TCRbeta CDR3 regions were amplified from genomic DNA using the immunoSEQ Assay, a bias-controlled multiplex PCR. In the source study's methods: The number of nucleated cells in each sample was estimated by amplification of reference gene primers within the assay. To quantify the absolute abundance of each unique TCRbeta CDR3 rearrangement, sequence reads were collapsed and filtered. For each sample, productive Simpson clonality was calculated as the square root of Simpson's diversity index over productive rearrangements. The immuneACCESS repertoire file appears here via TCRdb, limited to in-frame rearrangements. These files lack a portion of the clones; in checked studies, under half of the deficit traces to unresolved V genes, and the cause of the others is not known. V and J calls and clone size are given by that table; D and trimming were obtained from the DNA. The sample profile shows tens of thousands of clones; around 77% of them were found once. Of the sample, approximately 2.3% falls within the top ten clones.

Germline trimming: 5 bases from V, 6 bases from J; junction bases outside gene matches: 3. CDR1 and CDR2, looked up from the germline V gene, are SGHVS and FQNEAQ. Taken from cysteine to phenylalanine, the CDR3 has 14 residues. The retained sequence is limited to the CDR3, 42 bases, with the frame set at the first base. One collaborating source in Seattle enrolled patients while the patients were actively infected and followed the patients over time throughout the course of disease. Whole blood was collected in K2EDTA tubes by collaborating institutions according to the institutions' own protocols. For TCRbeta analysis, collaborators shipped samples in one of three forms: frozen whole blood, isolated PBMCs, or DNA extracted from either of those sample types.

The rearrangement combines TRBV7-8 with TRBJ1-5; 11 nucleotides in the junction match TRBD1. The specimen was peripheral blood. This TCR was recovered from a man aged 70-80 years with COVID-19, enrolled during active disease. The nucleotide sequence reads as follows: TGTGCCAGCAGCGGACAGGGGGCGATTCAGCCCCAGCATTTT. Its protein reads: CASSGQGAIQPQHF.